The 27 T cell receptor beta chains in this list originate from one sample, sequenced in a study of blood T cell repertoires in COVID-19. Only in-frame clones appear in the TCRdb table, and some are missing; sequencing was by immunoSEQ multiplex PCR. The profile shows over 150,000 clones, around 90% of them singletons. Sequenced sample: peripheral blood. The receptors originated from a man aged 18-30 years with COVID-19, enrolled during active disease.

V and J are TRBV5-6 and TRBJ2-7, with D possibly TRBD1 on 5 matching bases. This CDR3 comprises 15 residues. V lost 3 bases and J 1 base, leaving 14 bases between the germline ends. Germline values: CDR1 SGHDT, CDR2 YYEEEE. Here the CDR3 DNA reads TGTGCCAGCAGCTGGGTGCGAAGGGGATCCTACGAGCAGTACTTC. Protein sequence: CASSWVRRGSYEQYF.

This chain uses TRBV3-1 (or the pseudogene TRBV3-2) with TRBJ1-5; TRBD1 matches 7 bases. Germline-derived CDR1 and CDR2 are LGHDT and YNNKEL (reference sequence). CDR3 size: 17 residues. Trimming at V came to 1 base and at J to 1 base, leaving 7 bases not matched to a gene. As DNA, the CDR3 is TGTGCCAGCAGCCAAGGATACTCGGGACAGAGCAATCAGCCCCAGCATTTT. It is translated as CASSQGYSGQSNQPQHF.

The V gene is TRBV4-3, the J gene TRBJ2-7; D may be TRBD2 (6 bases). The CDR3 covers 14 residues. Germline CDR1 LGHNA, CDR2 YSLEER. The germline V and J ends were trimmed by 1 base and 2 bases, with 9 bases remaining between them. The CDR3 coding sequence is TGCGCCAGCAGCCAAGGTAGCGGTACCTACGAGCAGTACTTC. This sequence encodes CASSQGSGTYEQYF.

This clone was counted a single time. V is TRBV4-3 and J is TRBJ1-2; D remains unclear. Trimming shortened V by 4 bases and J by 0 bases, and 15 bases separated the two germline ends. The CDR3 covers 16 residues. In germline, CDR1 is LGHNA, CDR2 YSLEER. The CDR3 coding sequence is TGCGCCAGCAGCCCGTACCCGGAGAGAACTAACTATGGCTACACCTTC. Encoded protein: CASSPYPERTNYGYTF.

The rearrangement uses TRBV6-2 or TRBV6-3 and TRBJ1-1; D is perhaps TRBD1 (5 bases). Germline values: CDR1 MNHEY, CDR2 SVGEGT. Trimming removed 4 bases at V and 2 bases at J, with 11 bases between. This CDR3 is built from 14 residues. The CDR3 sequence: CASSFSGTNTEAFF. CDR3 nucleotides: TGTGCCAGCAGTTTTTCCGGGACTAACACTGAAGCTTTCTTT.

The chain employs TRBV25-1 and TRBJ1-5, with 8 bases identical to TRBD1. The CDR3 is 14 residues long. V was pared by 5 bases and J by 7 bases, with 7 bases of the junction left unmatched. CDR1 and CDR2 (germline): MGHDK, SYGVNS. The CDR3 region has the DNA TGTGCCAGCAGTCGGACAGGGCGGGACCAGCCCCAGCATTTT. It translates to CASSRTGRDQPQHF. Supplemented by reference TRBV25-1 and TRBJ1-5, the full variable domain reads EADIYQTPRYLVIGTGKKITLECSQTMGHDKMYWYQQDPGMELHLIHYSYGVNSTEKGDLSSESTVSRIRTEHFPLTLESARPSHTSQYLCASSRTGRDQPQHFGDGTRLSIL.

This rearrangement joins TRBV6-5 to TRBJ2-1; a possible D gene is TRBD2 (6 bases). V was trimmed by 5 bases and J by 4 bases, leaving 15 bases between them. The CDR3 totals 15 residues. Looked up from germline, CDR1 is MNHEY and CDR2 is SVGAGI. As DNA, the CDR3 is TGTGCCAGCAGTCCCGCCGTCGGAGGGTACAATGAGCAGTTCTTC. This gives the protein CASSPAVGGYNEQFF.

V is TRBV28 and J is TRBJ2-1; unclear D gene. Germline-derived CDR1 and CDR2 are MDHEN and SYDVKM. The CDR3 sequence is 15 residues long. Trimming removed 6 bases from V and 7 bases from J, with 19 bases in between. The CDR3 DNA follows: TGTGCCAGCAGCACTACCCCCCTTACTTGGAATGAGCAGTTCTTC. Translated, it gives CASSTTPLTWNEQFF.

This sequence joins TRBV7-9 and TRBJ2-7, with D possibly TRBD1 on 6 matching bases. The V end was cut by 10 bases, the J end by 1 base, with 23 bases between. CDR3 length equals 16 residues. Looked up from germline, CDR1 is SEHNR and CDR2 is FQNEAQ (reference sequence). The CDR3 region has the DNA TGTGCCATCACGGACAGCCACCCCTCCAGTTCCTACGAGCAGTACTTC. Translated, it gives CAITDSHPSSSYEQYF.

This chain connects TRBV9 to TRBJ2-1; a weak D match, TRBD1 (5 bases). V gave up 3 bases and J gave up 10 bases, with 11 bases separating them. The CDR3 length is 12 residues. Germline lookup yields CDR1 SGDLS and CDR2 YYNGEE. In DNA form, the CDR3 reads TGTGCCAGCAGCGCCCAGGGTAGCGAGCAGTTCTTC. Protein product: CASSAQGSEQFF.

The chain combines TRBV6-4 with TRBJ2-3; TRBD1 might be the D (6 bases). There are 13 residues in the CDR3. V lost 3 bases, J lost 8 bases, and 12 bases lay in between. CDR1 and CDR2 from the germline V gene are MRHNA and SNTAGT. CDR3 region: CASSEQGTGTQYF. The CDR3 region has the DNA TGTGCCAGCAGTGAACAGGGTACTGGTACGCAGTATTTT.

The rearrangement uses TRBV3-1 (or the pseudogene TRBV3-2) and TRBJ1-1; D uncertain. The length of the CDR3 is 14 residues. Germline V gene lookup returns CDR1 LGHDT and CDR2 YNNKEL (reference sequence). V gave up 4 bases and J gave up 2 bases, with 11 bases separating them. The CDR3 DNA follows: TGTGCCAGCAGCCCCATGGCAACCAACACTGAAGCTTTCTTT. This sequence encodes CASSPMATNTEAFF.

The gene calls are TRBV28 and TRBJ2-2; 9 nucleotides line up with TRBD1. V shed 3 bases, J shed 6 bases, and the junction held 5 bases outside the gene matches. The CDR3 runs to 15 residues. Germline CDR1 and CDR2: MDHEN and SYDVKM. CDR3 residues: CASSFRTGEAGELFF. CDR3 nucleotide sequence: TGTGCCAGCAGTTTCCGGACAGGGGAGGCCGGGGAGCTGTTTTTT.

V is TRBV24-1 and J is TRBJ2-2; 11 nucleotides agree with TRBD1. CDR3 length: 15 residues. Germline V gene data show CDR1 as KGHDR and CDR2 as SFDVKD. V lost 5 bases and J lost 5; bases outside the gene matches: 3. In DNA, the CDR3 is TGTGCCACCAGTGGGGGACAGGGGGTTACCGGGGAGCTGTTTTTT. It yields the protein CATSGGQGVTGELFF.

The rearrangement uses TRBV6-6 and TRBJ1-2; D is ambiguous. The germline V and J ends were trimmed by 6 bases and 12 bases, with 14 bases remaining between them. The CDR3 length is 11 residues. Germline V gene data show CDR1 as MNHNY and CDR2 as SVGAGI (reference sequence). The DNA for the CDR3 is TGTGCCAGCAGAAACGCAGGTCGCGACACCTTC. Translation: CASRNAGRDTF.

The chain links TRBV9 to TRBJ2-2, with 9 bases that match TRBD2. The CDR3 runs to 16 residues. The junction had 9 bases not matched to a gene; V was cut back by 1 base and J by 8 bases. CDR1 SGDLS and CDR2 YYNGEE come from the germline V gene. CDR3 amino acids: CASSVTWGLALGELFF. CDR3 nucleotides: TGTGCCAGCAGCGTAACCTGGGGACTAGCTTTGGGGGAGCTGTTTTTT.

The rearrangement joins TRBV6-5 to TRBJ1-2; 11 nucleotides align to TRBD1. Looked up from germline, CDR1 is MNHEY and CDR2 is SVGAGI. The V gene end was trimmed by 0 bases and the J gene end by 6 bases; junction bases not matched to a gene: 6. The CDR3 totals 16 residues. Written as DNA, the CDR3 is TGTGCCAGCAGTTACTCATGGGACAGGGGGGACGATGGCTACACCTTC. It translates to CASSYSWDRGDDGYTF.

The CDR3 DNA reads TGTGCCAGCAGCGTAGCGGGACTAGCTGGGAATGAGCAGTTCTTC. Amino acids: CASSVAGLAGNEQFF. This chain joins TRBV9 and TRBJ2-1; the match to TRBD2 covers 9 bases. From germline, CDR1 is SGDLS and CDR2 YYNGEE. With 0 bases clipped from V and 7 bases from J, the junction kept 5 bases outside the gene matches. The CDR3 has 15 residues.

V usage is TRBV2 and J usage is TRBJ1-1; a possible D gene is TRBD1 (5 bases). V lost 6 bases, J lost 3 bases, and 11 bases lay in between. Germline values: CDR1 SNHLY, CDR2 FYNNEI. CDR3 size: 13 residues. CDR3 nucleotides: TGTGCCAGCAGGCCTCAGGGATACACTGAAGCTTTCTTT. Its protein is CASRPQGYTEAFF.

The chain combines TRBV18 with TRBJ2-7; 10 positions agree with TRBD1. V was pared by 3 bases and J by 4 bases, with 6 bases of the junction left unmatched. CDR1 and CDR2 (germline): KGHSH, LQKENI. The CDR3 runs 15 residues. CDR3 loop: CASSPRTGGGYEQYF. The CDR3 bases are TGTGCCAGCTCACCCCGGACAGGGGGTGGTTACGAGCAGTACTTC.

This chain's CDR3 is CASSSYLAGGYEQYF. CDR3 nucleotides: TGTGCCAGCAGCTCCTACTTAGCGGGAGGCTACGAGCAGTACTTC. The chain recombines TRBV5-6 with TRBJ2-7, with 10 positions matching TRBD2. Germline V gene lookup returns CDR1 SGHDT and CDR2 YYEEEE. J lost 3 bases, V lost 3 bases, and 6 bases had no gene match. The CDR3 is 15 amino acids.

In nucleotides, the CDR3 is TGCAGTGTGAGGGAAATGGATGGCTACACCTTC. This gives the protein CSVREMDGYTF. This sequence joins TRBV20-1 and TRBJ1-2, with D unresolved. Germline V CDR1 and CDR2: DFQATT, SNEGSKA (reference sequence). The CDR3 runs to 11 residues. Trimming removed 7 bases at V and 6 bases at J, with 12 bases between.

The chain has TRBV5-4 and TRBJ1-3; 7 bases agree with TRBD1. This CDR3 has 15 amino acids. The germline V gene has CDR1 SGHNT and CDR2 YYREEE (reference sequence). The trim removed 5 bases at V and 1 base at J, leaving 6 bases unmatched. CDR3 in DNA: TGTGCCAGCAGTCAACAGGGGCGTTCTGGAAACACCATATATTTT. It codes for CASSQQGRSGNTIYF.

The V call is TRBV28, the J call TRBJ1-4, with TRBD1 matching 9 bases. This CDR3 region has 13 residues. The V segment lost 5 bases and the J segment 8 bases; nucleotides outside the gene matches: 3. Germline CDR1 is MDHEN and CDR2 is SYDVKM. Written as DNA, the CDR3 is TGTGCCAGCAGTCGACAGGGGGAGGAAAAACTGTTTTTT. Protein sequence: CASSRQGEEKLFF.

The chain employs TRBV5-1 and TRBJ1-2; 8 bases are shared with TRBD1. V gave up 4 bases and J gave up 4 bases; unmatched junction bases: 6. This CDR3 comprises 14 residues. The V gene's germline CDR1 is SGHRS and CDR2 YFSETQ. CDR3 DNA sequence: TGCGCCAGCAGCCCAGGGGGCAGGAGCTATGGCTACACCTTC. It codes for CASSPGGRSYGYTF.

The genes are TRBV7-9 and TRBJ2-7; 9 positions agree with TRBD2. The CDR3 has 17 amino acids. Trimming took 0 bases from V and 1 from J; bases not matched to a gene: 7. Per germline, CDR1 SEHNR and CDR2 FQNEAQ (reference sequence). CDR3 in amino acids: CASSLAGAGGRSYEQYF. In DNA form, the CDR3 reads TGTGCCAGCAGCTTAGCTGGTGCGGGAGGGAGGTCCTACGAGCAGTACTTC.

The chain recombines TRBV28 with TRBJ1-3; TRBD1 matches 7 bases. The CDR3 is 20 residues long. Losses at the gene ends were 4 bases for V and 4 bases for J; bases not matched to a gene: 22. Germline-derived CDR1 and CDR2 are MDHEN and SYDVKM. CDR3 sequence: CASSSALLHRGRVSGNTIYF. CDR3 sequence (DNA): TGTGCCAGCAGTTCAGCCCTATTACACAGGGGTAGGGTCTCCGGAAACACCATATATTTT.